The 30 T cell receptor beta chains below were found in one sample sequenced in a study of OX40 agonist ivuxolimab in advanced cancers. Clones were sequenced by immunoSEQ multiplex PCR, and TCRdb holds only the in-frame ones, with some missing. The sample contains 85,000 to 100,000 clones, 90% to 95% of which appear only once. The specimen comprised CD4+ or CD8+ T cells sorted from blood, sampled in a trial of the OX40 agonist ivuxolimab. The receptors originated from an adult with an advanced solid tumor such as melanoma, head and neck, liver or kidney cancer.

For the CDR3, the DNA is TGTGCCAGCAGCCCCCCGGCTTGGGACAGGGGAAACAAAAACATTCAGTACTTC. It is translated as CASSPPAWDRGNKNIQYF. The V call is TRBV27, the J call TRBJ2-4, with 10 nucleotides matching TRBD1. Germline V gene lookup returns CDR1 MNHEY and CDR2 SMNVEV (reference sequence). Trimming at V came to 6 bases and at J to 3 bases, leaving 14 bases not matched to a gene. The CDR3 contains 18 residues.

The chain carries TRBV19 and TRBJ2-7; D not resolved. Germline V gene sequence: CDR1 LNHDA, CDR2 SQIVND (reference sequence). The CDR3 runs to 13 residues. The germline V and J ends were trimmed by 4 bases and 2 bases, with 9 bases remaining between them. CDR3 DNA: TGTGCCAGTAGTACAGTAGGCGCCTACGAGCAGTACTTC. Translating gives CASSTVGAYEQYF.

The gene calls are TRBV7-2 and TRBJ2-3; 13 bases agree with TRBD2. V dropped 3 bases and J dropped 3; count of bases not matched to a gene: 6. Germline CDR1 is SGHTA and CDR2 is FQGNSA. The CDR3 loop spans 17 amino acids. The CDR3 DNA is TGTGCCAGCAGCTTCCTACCGACTAGCGGGAGGACAGATACGCAGTATTTT. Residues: CASSFLPTSGRTDTQYF.

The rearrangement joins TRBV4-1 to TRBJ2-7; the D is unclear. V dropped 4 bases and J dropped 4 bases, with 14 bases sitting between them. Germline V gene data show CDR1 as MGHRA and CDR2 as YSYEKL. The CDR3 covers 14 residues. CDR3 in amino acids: CASSPYLETYEQYF. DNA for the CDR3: TGCGCCAGCAGCCCCTATCTAGAGACTTACGAGCAGTACTTC.

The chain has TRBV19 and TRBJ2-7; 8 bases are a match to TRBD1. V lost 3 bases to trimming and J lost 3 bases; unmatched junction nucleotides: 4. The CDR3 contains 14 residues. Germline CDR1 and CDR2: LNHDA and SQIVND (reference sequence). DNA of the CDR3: TGTGCCAGTAGTATCCGACAGGGGAGCTACGAGCAGTACTTC. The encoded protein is CASSIRQGSYEQYF. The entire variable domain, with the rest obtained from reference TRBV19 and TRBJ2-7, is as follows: DGGITQSPKYLFRKEGQNVTLSCEQNLNHDAMYWYRQDPGQGLRLIYYSQIVNDFQKGDIAEGYSVSREKKESFPLTVTSAQKNPTAFYLCASSIRQGSYEQYFGPGTRLTVT.

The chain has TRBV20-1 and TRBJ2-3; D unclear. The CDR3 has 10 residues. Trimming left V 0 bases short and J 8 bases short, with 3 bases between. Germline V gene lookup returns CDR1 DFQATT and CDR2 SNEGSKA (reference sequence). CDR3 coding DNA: TGCAGTGCTAGAGAGGCTACGCAGTATTTT. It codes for CSAREATQYF.

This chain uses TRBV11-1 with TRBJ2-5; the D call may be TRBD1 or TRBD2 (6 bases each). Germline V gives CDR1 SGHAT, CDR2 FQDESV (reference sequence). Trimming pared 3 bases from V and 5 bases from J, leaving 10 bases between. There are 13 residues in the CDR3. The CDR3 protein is CASSFGGPETQYF. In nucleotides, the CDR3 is TGTGCCAGCAGCTTTGGGGGGCCCGAGACCCAGTACTTC.

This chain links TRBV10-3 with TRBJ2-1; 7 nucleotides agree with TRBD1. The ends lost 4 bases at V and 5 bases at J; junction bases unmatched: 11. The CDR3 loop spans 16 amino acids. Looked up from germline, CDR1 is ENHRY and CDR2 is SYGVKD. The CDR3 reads CAISGKTLDRNNEQFF. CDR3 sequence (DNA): TGTGCCATCAGTGGTAAAACCTTGGACAGGAACAATGAGCAGTTCTTC.

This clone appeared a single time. DNA of the CDR3: TGTGCCAGCAGCACGACTAGCGGGACACGCGAGCAGTACTTC. It codes for CASSTTSGTREQYF. The chain joins TRBV7-8 to TRBJ2-7; 11 nucleotides match TRBD2. Germline-derived CDR1 and CDR2 are SGHVS and FQNEAQ. The ends lost 5 bases at V and 6 bases at J; junction bases unmatched: 6. CDR3 size: 14 residues.

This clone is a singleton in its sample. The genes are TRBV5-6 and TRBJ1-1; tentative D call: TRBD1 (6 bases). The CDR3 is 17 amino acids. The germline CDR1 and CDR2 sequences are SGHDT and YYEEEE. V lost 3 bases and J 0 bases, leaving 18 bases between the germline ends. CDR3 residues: CASSYYTGIVVNTEAFF. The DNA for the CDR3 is TGTGCCAGCAGCTATTATACAGGGATAGTTGTGAACACTGAAGCTTTCTTT.

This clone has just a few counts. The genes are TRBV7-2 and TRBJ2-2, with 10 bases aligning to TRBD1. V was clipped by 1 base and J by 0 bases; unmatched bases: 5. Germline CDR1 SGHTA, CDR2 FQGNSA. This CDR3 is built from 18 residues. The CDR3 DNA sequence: TGTGCCAGCAGCTTAGAGGGGGGACAGGGGCCGAACACCGGGGAGCTGTTTTTT. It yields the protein CASSLEGGQGPNTGELFF.

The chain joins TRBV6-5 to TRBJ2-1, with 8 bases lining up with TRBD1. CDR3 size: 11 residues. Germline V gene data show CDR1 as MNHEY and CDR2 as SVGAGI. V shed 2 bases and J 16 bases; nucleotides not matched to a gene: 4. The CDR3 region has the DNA TGTGCCAGCAGTTACCTCGGACAGGGTTTCTTC. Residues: CASSYLGQGFF.

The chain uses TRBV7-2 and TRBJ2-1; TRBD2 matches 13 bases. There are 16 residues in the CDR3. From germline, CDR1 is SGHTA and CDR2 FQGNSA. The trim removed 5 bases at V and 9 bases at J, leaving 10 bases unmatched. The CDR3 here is CASSLHPGLAGSEQFF. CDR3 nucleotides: TGTGCCAGCAGCCTTCACCCGGGACTAGCGGGGAGTGAGCAGTTCTTC.

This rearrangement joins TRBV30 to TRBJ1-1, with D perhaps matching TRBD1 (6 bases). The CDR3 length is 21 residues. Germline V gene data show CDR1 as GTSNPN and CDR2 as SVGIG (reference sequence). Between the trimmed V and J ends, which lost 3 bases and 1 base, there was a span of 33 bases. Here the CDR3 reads CAWRGRTLGGRGREGNTEAFF. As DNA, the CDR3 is TGTGCCTGGAGGGGTAGAACACTCGGAGGGCGGGGGCGCGAAGGGAACACTGAAGCTTTCTTT.

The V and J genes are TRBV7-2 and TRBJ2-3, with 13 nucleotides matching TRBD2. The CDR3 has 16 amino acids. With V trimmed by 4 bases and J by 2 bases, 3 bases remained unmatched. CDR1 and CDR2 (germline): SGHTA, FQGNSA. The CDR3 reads CASSSLAGGITDTQYF. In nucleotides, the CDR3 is TGTGCCAGCAGCTCACTAGCGGGAGGGATCACAGATACGCAGTATTTT.

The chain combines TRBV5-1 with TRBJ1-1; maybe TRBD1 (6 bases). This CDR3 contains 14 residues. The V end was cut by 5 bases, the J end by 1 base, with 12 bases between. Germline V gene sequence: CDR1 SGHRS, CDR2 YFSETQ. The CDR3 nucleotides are TGCGCCAGCAGGGGGGGCAATGGGAACACTGAAGCTTTCTTT. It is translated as CASRGGNGNTEAFF.

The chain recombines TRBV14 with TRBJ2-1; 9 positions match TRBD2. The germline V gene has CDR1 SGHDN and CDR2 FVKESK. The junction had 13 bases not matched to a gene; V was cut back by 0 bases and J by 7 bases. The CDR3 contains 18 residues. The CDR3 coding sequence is TGTGCCAGCAGCCAAGATCTAGCGGGGCTGCGTAGTATGAATGAGCAGTTCTTC. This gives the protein CASSQDLAGLRSMNEQFF.

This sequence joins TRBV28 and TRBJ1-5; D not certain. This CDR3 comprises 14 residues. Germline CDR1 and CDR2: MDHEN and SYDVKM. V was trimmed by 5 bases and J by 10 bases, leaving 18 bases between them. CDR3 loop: CASSPLPPPGPQHF. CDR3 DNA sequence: TGTGCCAGCAGTCCCCTACCCCCCCCCGGCCCCCAGCATTTT. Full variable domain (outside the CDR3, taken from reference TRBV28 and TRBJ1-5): DVKVTQSSRYLVKRTGEKVFLECVQDMDHENMFWYRQDPGLGLRLIYFSYDVKMKEKGDIPEGYSVSREKKERFSLILESASTNQTSMYLCASSPLPPPGPQHFGDGTRLSIL.

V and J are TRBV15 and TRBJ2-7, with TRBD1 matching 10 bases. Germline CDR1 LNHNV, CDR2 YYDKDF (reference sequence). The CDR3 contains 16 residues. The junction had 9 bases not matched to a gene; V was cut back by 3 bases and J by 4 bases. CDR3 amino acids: CATSRDRGGTSYEQYF. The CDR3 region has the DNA TGTGCCACCAGCAGGGACAGGGGGGGAACCTCGTACGAGCAGTACTTC.

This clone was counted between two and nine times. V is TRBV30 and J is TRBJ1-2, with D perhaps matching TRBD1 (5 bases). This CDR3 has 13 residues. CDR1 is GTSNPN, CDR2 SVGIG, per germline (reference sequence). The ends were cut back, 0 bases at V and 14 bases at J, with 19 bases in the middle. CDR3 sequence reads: CAWSVGVGLSRTF. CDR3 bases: TGTGCCTGGAGTGTGGGGGTGGGCCTTTCGAGGACCTTC.

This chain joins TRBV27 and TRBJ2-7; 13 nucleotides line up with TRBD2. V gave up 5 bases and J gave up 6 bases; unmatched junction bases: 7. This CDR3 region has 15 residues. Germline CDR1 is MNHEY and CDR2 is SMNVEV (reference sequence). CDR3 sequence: CASSKGLAGQTEQYF. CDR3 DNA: TGTGCCAGCAGTAAGGGACTAGCGGGGCAAACCGAGCAGTACTTC.

The CDR3 loop is CASSLWAEVNTEAFF. CDR3 bases: TGTGCCAGCAGCTTATGGGCTGAAGTGAACACTGAAGCTTTCTTT. V is TRBV7-3 and J is TRBJ1-1; D unclear. CDR1 SGHTA and CDR2 FQGTGA come from the germline V gene. The CDR3 contains 15 residues. Trimming removed 2 bases at V and 0 bases at J, with 10 bases between.

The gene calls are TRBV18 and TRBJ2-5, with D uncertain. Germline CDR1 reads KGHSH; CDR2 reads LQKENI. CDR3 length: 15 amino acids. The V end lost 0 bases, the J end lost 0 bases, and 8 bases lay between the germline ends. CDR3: CASSPPSAYQETQYF. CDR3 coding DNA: TGTGCCAGCTCACCACCATCGGCGTACCAAGAGACCCAGTACTTC.

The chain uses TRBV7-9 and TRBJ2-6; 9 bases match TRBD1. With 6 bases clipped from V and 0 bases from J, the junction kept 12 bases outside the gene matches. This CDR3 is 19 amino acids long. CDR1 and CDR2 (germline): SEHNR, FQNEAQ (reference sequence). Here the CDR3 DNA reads TGTGCCAGCAGAACCGCAGACAGGGGGTTTACCTCTGGGGCCAACGTCCTGACTTTC. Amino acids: CASRTADRGFTSGANVLTF.

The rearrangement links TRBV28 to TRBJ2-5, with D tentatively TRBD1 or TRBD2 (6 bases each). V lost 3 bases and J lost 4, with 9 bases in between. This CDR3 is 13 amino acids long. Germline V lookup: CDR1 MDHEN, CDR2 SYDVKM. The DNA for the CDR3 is TGTGCCAGCAGTTTGGGGGGCCCAGAGACCCAGTACTTC. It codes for CASSLGGPETQYF.

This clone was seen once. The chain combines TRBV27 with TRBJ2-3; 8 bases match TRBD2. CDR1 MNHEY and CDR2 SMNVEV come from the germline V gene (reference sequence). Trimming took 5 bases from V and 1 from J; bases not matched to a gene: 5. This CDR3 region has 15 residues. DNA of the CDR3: TGTGCCAGCAGTCCAAGGCGGGGGGGCACAGATACGCAGTATTTT. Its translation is CASSPRRGGTDTQYF.

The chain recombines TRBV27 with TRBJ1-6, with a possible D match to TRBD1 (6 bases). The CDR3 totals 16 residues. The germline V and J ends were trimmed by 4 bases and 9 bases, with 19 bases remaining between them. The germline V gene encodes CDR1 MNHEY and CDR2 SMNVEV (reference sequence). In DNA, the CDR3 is TGTGCCAGCAGTTCCCGGGGGCCACAAGCAGGTTCACCCCTCCACTTT. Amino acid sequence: CASSSRGPQAGSPLHF.

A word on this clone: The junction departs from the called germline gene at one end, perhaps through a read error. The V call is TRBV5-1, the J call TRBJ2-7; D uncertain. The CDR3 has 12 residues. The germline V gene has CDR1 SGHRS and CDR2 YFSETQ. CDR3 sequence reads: CASSLVVGEQYF. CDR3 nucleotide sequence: TGTGCCAGCAGCTTGGTTGTCGGAGAGCAGTACTTC.

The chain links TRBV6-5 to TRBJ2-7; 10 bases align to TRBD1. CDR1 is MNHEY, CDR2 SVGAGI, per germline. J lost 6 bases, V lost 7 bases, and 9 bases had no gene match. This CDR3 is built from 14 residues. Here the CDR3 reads CASTISGTGVEQYF. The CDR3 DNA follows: TGTGCCAGCACTATCTCCGGGACAGGGGTCGAGCAGTACTTC.

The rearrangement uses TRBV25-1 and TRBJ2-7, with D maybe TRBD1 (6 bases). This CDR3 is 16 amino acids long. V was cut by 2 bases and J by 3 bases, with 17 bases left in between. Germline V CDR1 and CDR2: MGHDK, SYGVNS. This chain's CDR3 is CASSEDRPPGRYEQYF. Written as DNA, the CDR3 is TGTGCCAGCAGTGAAGACAGGCCACCTGGGCGCTACGAGCAGTACTTC.